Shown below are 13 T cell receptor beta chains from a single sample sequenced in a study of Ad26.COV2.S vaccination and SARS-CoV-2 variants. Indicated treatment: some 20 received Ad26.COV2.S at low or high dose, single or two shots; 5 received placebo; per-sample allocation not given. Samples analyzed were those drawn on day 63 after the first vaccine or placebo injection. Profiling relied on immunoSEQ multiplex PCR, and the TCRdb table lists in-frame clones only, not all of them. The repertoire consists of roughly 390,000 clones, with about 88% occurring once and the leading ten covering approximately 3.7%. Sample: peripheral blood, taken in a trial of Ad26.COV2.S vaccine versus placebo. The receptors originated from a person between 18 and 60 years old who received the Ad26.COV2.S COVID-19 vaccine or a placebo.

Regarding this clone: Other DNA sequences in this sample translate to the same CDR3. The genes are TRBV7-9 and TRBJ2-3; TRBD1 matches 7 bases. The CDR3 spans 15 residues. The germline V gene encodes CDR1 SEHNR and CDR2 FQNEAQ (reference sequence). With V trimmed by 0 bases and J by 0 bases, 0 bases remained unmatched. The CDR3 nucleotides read TGTGCCAGCAGCTTAGCGACAGGGAGCACAGATACGCAGTATTTT. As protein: CASSLATGSTDTQYF.

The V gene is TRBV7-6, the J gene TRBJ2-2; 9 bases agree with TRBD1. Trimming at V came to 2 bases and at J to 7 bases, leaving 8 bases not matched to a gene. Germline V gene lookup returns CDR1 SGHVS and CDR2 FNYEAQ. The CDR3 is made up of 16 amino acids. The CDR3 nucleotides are TGTGCCAGCAGCTTAACCCCGGACAGGGGTAACGGGGAGCTGTTTTTT. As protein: CASSLTPDRGNGELFF.

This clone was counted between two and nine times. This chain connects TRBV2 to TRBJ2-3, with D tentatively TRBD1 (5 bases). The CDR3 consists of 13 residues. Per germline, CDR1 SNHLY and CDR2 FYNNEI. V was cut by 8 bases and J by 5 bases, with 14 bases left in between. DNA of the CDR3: TGTGCCAGCGAAGTGGCAGGGCTAGATACGCAGTATTTT. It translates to CASEVAGLDTQYF.

CDR3 DNA sequence: TGTGCCAGCGTCGGGGCGGGCTACGAGCAGTACTTC. Amino acid sequence: CASVGAGYEQYF. This rearrangement joins TRBV12-3 or TRBV12-4 to TRBJ2-7; the D call may be TRBD1 or TRBD2 (5 bases each). The CDR3 is made up of 12 amino acids. Trimming shortened V by 8 bases and J by 3 bases, and 11 bases separated the two germline ends.

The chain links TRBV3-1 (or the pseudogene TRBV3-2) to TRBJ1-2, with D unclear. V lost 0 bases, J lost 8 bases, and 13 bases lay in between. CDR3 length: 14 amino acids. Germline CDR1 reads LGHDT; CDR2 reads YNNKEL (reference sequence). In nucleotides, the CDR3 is TGTGCCAGCAGCCAAGATGGCAGGATAGAGGGCTACACCTTC. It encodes CASSQDGRIEGYTF.

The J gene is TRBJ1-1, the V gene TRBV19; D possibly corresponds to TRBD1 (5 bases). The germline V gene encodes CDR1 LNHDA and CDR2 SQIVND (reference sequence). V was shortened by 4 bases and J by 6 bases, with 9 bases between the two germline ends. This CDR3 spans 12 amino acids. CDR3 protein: CASSRRGAEAFF. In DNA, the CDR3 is TGTGCCAGTAGTAGGAGGGGCGCTGAAGCTTTCTTT.

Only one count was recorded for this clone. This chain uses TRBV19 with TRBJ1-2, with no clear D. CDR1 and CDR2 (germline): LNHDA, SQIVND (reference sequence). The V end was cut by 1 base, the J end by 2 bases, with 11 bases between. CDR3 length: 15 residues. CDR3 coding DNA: TGTGCCAGTAGTATAGTGACCGTCGCGAACTATGGCTACACCTTC. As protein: CASSIVTVANYGYTF.

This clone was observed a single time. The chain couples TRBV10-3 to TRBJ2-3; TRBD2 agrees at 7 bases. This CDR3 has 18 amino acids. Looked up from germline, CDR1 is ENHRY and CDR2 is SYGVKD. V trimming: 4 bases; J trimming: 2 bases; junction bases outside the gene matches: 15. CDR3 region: CAISALLAGAGFTDTQYF. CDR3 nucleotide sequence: TGTGCCATCAGTGCACTATTAGCGGGCGCGGGGTTCACAGATACGCAGTATTTT.

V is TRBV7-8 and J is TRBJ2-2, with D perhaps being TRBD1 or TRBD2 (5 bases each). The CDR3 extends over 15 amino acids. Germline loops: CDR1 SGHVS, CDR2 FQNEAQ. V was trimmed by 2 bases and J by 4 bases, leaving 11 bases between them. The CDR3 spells CASSLIRAGTGELFF. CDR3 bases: TGTGCCAGCAGCTTAATCAGGGCGGGCACCGGGGAGCTGTTTTTT.

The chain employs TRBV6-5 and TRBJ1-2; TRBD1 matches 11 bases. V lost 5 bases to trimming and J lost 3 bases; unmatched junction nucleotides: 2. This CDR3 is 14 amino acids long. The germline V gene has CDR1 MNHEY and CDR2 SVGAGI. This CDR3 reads CASSRTGGHYGYTF. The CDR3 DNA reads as TGTGCCAGCAGTCGGACAGGGGGCCACTATGGCTACACCTTC.

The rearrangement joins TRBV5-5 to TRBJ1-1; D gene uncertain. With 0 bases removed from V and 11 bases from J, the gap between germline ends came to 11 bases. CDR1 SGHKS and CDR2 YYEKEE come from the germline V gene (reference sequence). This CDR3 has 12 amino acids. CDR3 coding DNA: TGTGCCAGCAGCTTGGTGGGGATCGGGGCTTTCTTT. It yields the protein CASSLVGIGAFF. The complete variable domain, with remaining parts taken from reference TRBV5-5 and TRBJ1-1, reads DAGVTQSPTHLIKTRGQQVTLRCSPISGHKSVSWYQQVLGQGPQFIFQYYEKEERGRGNFPDRFSARQFPNYSSELNVNALLLGDSALYLCASSLVGIGAFFGQGTRLTVV.

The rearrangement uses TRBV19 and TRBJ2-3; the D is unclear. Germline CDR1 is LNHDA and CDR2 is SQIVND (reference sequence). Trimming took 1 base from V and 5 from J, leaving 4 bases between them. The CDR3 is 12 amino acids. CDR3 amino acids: CASSIGQDTQYF. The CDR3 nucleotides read TGTGCCAGTAGTATAGGGCAAGATACGCAGTATTTT.

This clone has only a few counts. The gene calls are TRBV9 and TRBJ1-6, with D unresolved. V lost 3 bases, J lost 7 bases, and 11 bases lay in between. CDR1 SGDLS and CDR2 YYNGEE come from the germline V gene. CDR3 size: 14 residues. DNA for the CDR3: TGTGCCAGCAGCGCCGGGGTAGGGAATTCACCCCTCCACTTT. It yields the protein CASSAGVGNSPLHF.